The present entry profiles one T cell receptor beta chain with its context. The antigen is not known. This entry is derived from a study of CD8+ T cells in alopecia areata. Across the study: Treated patients received oral tofacitinib, 5 to 10 mg twice daily.

Study outcomes and limitations: Mice gave a clearer picture of TCR sharing than patients did, possibly for HLA-related reasons. Scalp data also include sequences from resident alphabeta T cells of normal skin.

The V and J ends lost 1 base and 2 bases respectively, with 17 bases between them. The CDR3 is 17 residues long. Germline lookup yields CDR1 MNHEY and CDR2 SMNVEV (reference sequence). Following extraction, RNA underwent reverse transcription to cDNA, which served as the sequencing template. Sequencing used immunoSEQ multiplex PCR; TCRdb keeps in-frame clones, though not all of them. This sample has about 200,000 clones, with 50% to 65% found just once. PBMCs served as the source from which CD4+ and CD8+ T cells were sorted. The rearrangement uses TRBV27 and TRBJ1-1; no reliable D call. This sample comprised CD4+ T cells sorted from blood, obtained at week 0. This TCR was sampled from a human donor with alopecia areata. CDR3 amino acids: CASSLLGSGKINTEAFF. In nucleotides, the CDR3 is TGTGCCAGCAGTTTATTAGGGAGCGGGAAGATTAACACTGAAGCTTTCTTT.